The text below deals with one T cell receptor beta chain. Its target is unknown. This same CDR3 is encoded by further DNA sequences in the sample. The assay was carried out at the deep level. Generated by immunoSEQ multiplex PCR, the TCRdb table keeps only in-frame clones and is missing some. The sample yields around 1,900,000 clones, 80% to 95% seen once. The source of the sample is a study of shared clonotypes between healthy human individuals. The naive CD8 subset, CD45RO-negative cells positively selected for CCR7, excluded terminally differentiated effector memory CD45RA+ cells. CDR1 is SEHNR and CDR2 is FQNEAQ in the germline V gene (reference sequence). The V and J ends lost 5 bases and 2 bases respectively, with 13 bases between them. This CDR3 spans 14 amino acids. Study results and limitations: Clonotypes shared by all four sorted-subset donors had higher generation probabilities than non-shared clonotypes.

This sequence originates from a man between 18 and 29 years old in good health. Some clones in this sample may be carry-over from other donors' samples. This chain links TRBV7-9 with TRBJ2-7; the D gene is possibly TRBD1 (6 bases). The sequencing sample was made of naive CD8+ T cells from PBMCs. The CDR3 coding sequence is TGTGCCAGCAGCCCCCAAGGACAGCCCTACGAGCAGTACTTC. Encoded protein: CASSPQGQPYEQYF.